What follows are 18 T cell receptor beta chains derived from one specimen sequenced in a study of blood T cell repertoires in COVID-19. Clones were read by immunoSEQ multiplex PCR, and TCRdb kept only the in-frame ones, dropping some. Altogether about 210,000 clones are present, 80% being singletons, with the ten largest covering 3.5% to 4.5%. Input material: PBMCs or T cells enriched from blood (not recorded which). Receptors were obtained from a man aged 25-40 years with acute COVID-19.

V usage is TRBV5-4 and J usage is TRBJ1-2; D is undetermined. CDR3 length equals 13 residues. The germline gives CDR1 SGHNT, CDR2 YYREEE (reference sequence). Between the trimmed V and J ends, which lost 4 bases and 8 bases, there was a span of 15 bases. The CDR3 loop reads CASSTPPYEGYTF. The CDR3 nucleotides are TGTGCCAGCAGCACCCCCCCCTATGAGGGCTACACCTTC.

The rearrangement uses TRBV5-1 and TRBJ1-2, with D possibly being TRBD1 (5 bases). The length of the CDR3 is 13 residues. V lost 0 bases and J 8 bases, leaving 11 bases between the germline ends. The germline V gene has CDR1 SGHRS and CDR2 YFSETQ. The CDR3 protein is CASSLVTDEGYTF. The CDR3 DNA is TGCGCCAGCAGCTTGGTGACAGACGAAGGCTACACCTTC.

This clone is a singleton in its sample. Here the CDR3 reads CASSPLRTGDQKLFF. In nucleotides, the CDR3 is TGTGCCAGCTCACCGCTCCGGACAGGGGATCAAAAACTGTTTTTT. The chain recombines TRBV18 with TRBJ1-4, with 9 nucleotides matching TRBD1. The V gene end was trimmed by 3 bases and the J gene end by 9 bases; junction bases not matched to a gene: 8. In germline, CDR1 is KGHSH, CDR2 LQKENI. The CDR3 consists of 15 residues. The variable domain in full, completed from reference TRBV18 and TRBJ1-4, reads NAGVMQNPRHLVRRRGQEARLRCSPMKGHSHVYWYRQLPEEGLKFMVYLQKENIIDESGMPKERFSAEFPKEGPSILRIQQVVRGDSAAYFCASSPLRTGDQKLFFGSGTQLSVL.

V and J are TRBV2 and TRBJ2-1; 7 bases are shared with TRBD1. CDR1 and CDR2 (germline): SNHLY, FYNNEI. CDR3 length: 13 residues. V lost 6 bases, J lost 5 bases, and 4 bases stayed unmatched. The chain's CDR3 is CASSWDSHNEQFF. The CDR3 DNA is TGTGCCAGCAGCTGGGACAGCCACAATGAGCAGTTCTTC. Drawing the rest from reference TRBV2 and TRBJ2-1, the complete variable domain is EPEVTQTPSHQVTQMGQEVILRCVPISNHLYFYWYRQILGQKVEFLVSFYNNEISEKSEIFDDQFSVERPDGSNFTLKIRSTKLEDSAMYFCASSWDSHNEQFFGPGTRLTVL.

The chain joins TRBV5-1 to TRBJ2-3; TRBD2 agrees at 11 bases. The CDR3 contains 16 residues. In germline, CDR1 is SGHRS, CDR2 YFSETQ. V gave up 0 bases and J gave up 3 bases; unmatched junction bases: 3. The CDR3 DNA reads TGCGCCAGCAGCTTGGTTCCTAGCGGGGGGACAGATACGCAGTATTTT. Translated, it gives CASSLVPSGGTDTQYF.

This chain joins TRBV27 and TRBJ2-3, with no clear D. CDR1 is MNHEY and CDR2 is SMNVEV in the germline V gene (reference sequence). V lost 6 bases and J lost 1, with 8 bases in between. The CDR3 has 13 amino acids. CDR3 residues: CASRPTGTDTQYF. The CDR3 nucleotides are TGTGCCAGCAGACCTACAGGCACAGATACGCAGTATTTT.

The chain recombines TRBV27 with TRBJ1-2; TRBD1 aligns across 9 bases. The trim removed 2 bases at V and 5 bases at J, leaving 6 bases unmatched. Germline CDR1 MNHEY, CDR2 SMNVEV (reference sequence). The CDR3 has 15 residues. CDR3 nucleotide sequence: TGTGCCAGCAGTTTAAACTGGGACAGGGCATATGGCTACACCTTC. Translated, it gives CASSLNWDRAYGYTF.

About this clone: One base away lies a much larger clone, so this may be a sequencing read error. The rearrangement uses TRBV2 and TRBJ2-3, with D hard to call. The V end lost 6 bases, the J end lost 2 bases, and 3 bases lay between the germline ends. Germline V gene data show CDR1 as SNHLY and CDR2 as FYNNEI. This CDR3 is 11 amino acids long. The CDR3 nucleotides are TGTGCCAGCAGCGTCACAGATACGCAGTATTTT. It specifies CASSVTDTQYF.

CDR3 residues: CAWSVGATYF. The CDR3 DNA is TGTGCCTGGAGTGTAGGGGCCACGTATTTT. The chain joins TRBV30 to TRBJ2-3; tentative D call: TRBD1 (5 bases). The germline V gene has CDR1 GTSNPN and CDR2 SVGIG (reference sequence). The CDR3 has 10 amino acids. V was cut by 0 bases and J by 14 bases, with 9 bases left in between.

The genes are TRBV10-1 and TRBJ1-1; D ambiguous. Per the germline V gene, CDR1 is WNHNN and CDR2 is SYGVQD (reference sequence). The CDR3 runs 14 residues. Trimming stripped 4 bases from V and 4 bases from J, with 13 bases between. Written as DNA, the CDR3 is TGCGCCAGCAGTGGAGGGCTGTTGGGCACTGAAGCTTTCTTT. Its protein is CASSGGLLGTEAFF.

This clone has at least ten counts. This chain connects TRBV24-1 to TRBJ2-1; D is perhaps TRBD2 (5 bases). Germline V gives CDR1 KGHDR, CDR2 SFDVKD. The ends were cut back, 1 base at V and 9 bases at J, with 18 bases in the middle. The CDR3 loop spans 16 amino acids. This CDR3 reads CATSDLKFGPEGEQFF. CDR3 nucleotide sequence: TGTGCCACCAGTGATTTAAAGTTCGGACCTGAGGGTGAGCAGTTCTTC.

Comment on this clone: It is unclear where the CDR3 begins or ends on the DNA, so no DNA is shown, and the CDR3 is as TCRdb lists it. V usage is TRBV3-1 (or the pseudogene TRBV3-2) and J usage is TRBJ2-1; no DNA check was done on the table's D call, TRBD2. CDR1 and CDR2 from the germline V gene are LGHDT and YNNKEL (reference sequence). The CDR3 comprises 15 residues, both ends counted. The CDR3 loop reads CASSQVWERDNEQFF.

This chain joins TRBV4-1 and TRBJ2-7; TRBD2 matches at 7 bases. The junction had 8 bases not matched to a gene; V was cut back by 3 bases and J by 6 bases. The germline V gene has CDR1 MGHRA and CDR2 YSYEKL. The length of the CDR3 is 14 residues. Here the CDR3 DNA reads TGCGCCAGCAGCCAGAGAACCGGGACTATCGAGCAGTACTTC. This gives the protein CASSQRTGTIEQYF.

The chain couples TRBV19 to TRBJ2-5; TRBD1 matches at 7 bases. J was trimmed by 0 bases and V by 5 bases; bases with no gene match: 6. The CDR3 sequence is 15 residues long. Germline V gene lookup returns CDR1 LNHDA and CDR2 SQIVND (reference sequence). The CDR3 loop is CASSPRTGYQETQYF. In nucleotides, the CDR3 is TGTGCCAGTAGTCCTCGGACAGGATACCAAGAGACCCAGTACTTC.

This chain uses TRBV6-5 with TRBJ1-5; 7 positions agree with TRBD1. Germline V gene sequence: CDR1 MNHEY, CDR2 SVGAGI. Trimming cost V 6 bases and J 4 bases; bases outside gene matches: 6. The CDR3 is 14 amino acids. The CDR3 loop reads CASSPRDSNQPQHF. CDR3 in DNA: TGTGCCAGCAGCCCCCGGGACAGTAATCAGCCCCAGCATTTT.

This chain links TRBV4-1 with TRBJ2-3, with D perhaps TRBD2 (7 bases). The CDR3 is made up of 16 amino acids. V shed 4 bases and J shed 0 bases, with 14 bases lying between them. CDR1 and CDR2 (germline): MGHRA, YSYEKL. The CDR3: CASSLGGGPSTDTQYF. CDR3 sequence (DNA): TGCGCCAGCAGCCTTGGGGGGGGGCCTAGCACAGATACGCAGTATTTT.

There are a few counts of this clone. The chain has TRBV5-1 and TRBJ1-2; 8 nucleotides align to TRBD1. In germline, CDR1 is SGHRS, CDR2 YFSETQ. CDR3 length: 15 amino acids. J gave up 5 bases and V 4 bases, and 10 bases lay outside the gene matches. In DNA, the CDR3 is TGCGCCAGCAGCCCCTGGCAGGGGGCGGGGTATGGCTACACCTTC. It is translated as CASSPWQGAGYGYTF.

The chain combines TRBV4-1 with TRBJ2-3, with D possibly TRBD2 on 5 matching bases. Germline V lookup: CDR1 MGHRA, CDR2 YSYEKL. The length of the CDR3 is 16 residues. V was trimmed by 4 bases and J by 3 bases, leaving 17 bases between them. Here the CDR3 reads CASSLELRGATDTQYF. CDR3 bases: TGCGCCAGCAGCCTAGAGCTCCGGGGAGCGACAGATACGCAGTATTTT.